This T cell receptor (beta chain) was found in a study of sequential checkpoint blockade in melanoma. Study conclusions and caveats: For nivolumab-first patients, baseline tumor clonality was associated with response. PD-L1 staining and CD8+ counts, not mutational load, tracked tumor T-cell clonality.

TCRdb's table, derived via immunoSEQ multiplex PCR, lists solely in-frame clones and lacks some. The sample has some 3,000 clones, less than 20% seen once; the top ten hold 12% to 15%. This CDR3 spans 14 amino acids. V gave up 1 base and J gave up 4 bases; unmatched junction bases: 0. CDR1 MNHNS and CDR2 SASEGT come from the germline V gene. Concerning this clone: What it recognizes is unknown.

This sample's treatment: randomized to nivolumab then ipilimumab (arm A) or the reverse (arm B). Patients had received no earlier DNA-damaging chemotherapy. The rearrangement links TRBV6-1 to TRBJ2-3; 9 bases are a match to TRBD1. The receptor was derived from a human donor with melanoma. Specimen: tumor tissue (inferred from file names), collected from a patient given nivolumab and ipilimumab in sequence. CDR3 coding DNA: TGTGCCAGCAGTGAAGGACAGGGGGCAGATACGCAGTATTTT. As protein: CASSEGQGADTQYF.